The 20 T cell receptor beta chains presented below share a single source sample, sequenced in a study of post-analysis software for immune sequencing data. Notes on the study in general: TRBV segments more frequent in patients than in controls numbered a few and included TRBV5-6, TRBV5-1 and TRBV20-1.

Their antigens are not known. Unique-molecular-identifier-tagged TCR beta cDNA libraries were used. A single record per CDR3 protein comes from TCRdb applying MiXCR to the PCR reads. Among 650,000 to 850,000 distinct CDR3 sequences listed, around 46% were seen once. The sequenced sample consisted of blood. Source of these receptors: a girl between 10 and 17 years old with multiple sclerosis.

This chain links TRBV12-3 or TRBV12-4 with TRBJ2-7; 9 bases align to TRBD2. V lost 7 bases to trimming and J lost 2 bases; unmatched junction nucleotides: 9. This CDR3 comprises 15 residues. The CDR3 region has the DNA TGTGCCAGCAACCCCCGGGCGGGAGGGACCTACGAGCAGTACTTC. Encoded protein: CASNPRAGGTYEQYF.

The genes are TRBV7-8 and TRBJ1-4; D is ambiguous. The CDR3 totals 18 residues. The V and J ends lost 1 base and 0 bases respectively, with 15 bases between them. CDR1 SGHVS and CDR2 FQNEAQ come from the germline V gene. CDR3: CASSLGRAIRATNEKLFF. CDR3 nucleotides: TGTGCCAGCAGCTTAGGGCGGGCTATTAGAGCAACTAATGAAAAACTGTTTTTT.

This clonotype was picked up a small number of times. The genes are TRBV5-1 and TRBJ1-2, with 8 nucleotides matching TRBD1. Germline assignment: CDR1 SGHRS and CDR2 YFSETQ. The CDR3 has 15 residues. The junction had 9 bases not matched to a gene; V was cut back by 4 bases and J by 4 bases. The CDR3 DNA reads as TGCGCCAGCAGCGCCGGACAGGGCCTGGTCTATGGCTACACCTTC. Encoded protein: CASSAGQGLVYGYTF.

This clonotype has just a few counts. This chain joins TRBV11-2 and TRBJ2-7, with D possibly being TRBD1 (6 bases). CDR3 length: 14 residues. The germline gives CDR1 SGHAT, CDR2 FQNNGV. The V gene lost 5 bases and the J gene lost 2 bases, with 13 bases spanning the gap. CDR3 residues: CASSLPGHPYEQYF. Written as DNA, the CDR3 is TGTGCCAGCAGCCTTCCGGGACACCCCTACGAGCAGTACTTC.

This clonotype was seen only a few times. The gene calls are TRBV9 and TRBJ2-5, with D uncertain. V dropped 1 base and J dropped 1 base, with 11 bases sitting between them. In germline, CDR1 is SGDLS, CDR2 YYNGEE. This CDR3 is built from 15 residues. The CDR3 DNA follows: TGTGCCAGCAGCGTACTGGGCATTGGCCAAGAGACCCAGTACTTC. Translating gives CASSVLGIGQETQYF.

The chain joins TRBV18 to TRBJ2-5, with TRBD2 matching over 7 bases. This CDR3 has 18 residues. The V gene's germline CDR1 is KGHSH and CDR2 LQKENI. V was pared by 3 bases and J by 4 bases, with 17 bases of the junction left unmatched. The CDR3 DNA is TGTGCCAGCTCACCTCAGGAGCGGGGTCTGATATCCCGAGAGACCCAGTACTTC. Translation gives CASSPQERGLISRETQYF.

V is TRBV14 and J is TRBJ2-1, with D perhaps TRBD2 (5 bases). The germline V gene has CDR1 SGHDN and CDR2 FVKESK. The CDR3 is 18 amino acids. V was clipped by 0 bases and J by 0 bases, with 15 bases between them. The CDR3 DNA follows: TGTGCCAGCAGCCAAGAAAGCTCCGGACTCGGCTCCTACAATGAGCAGTTCTTC. It translates to CASSQESSGLGSYNEQFF.

The rearrangement links TRBV10-3 to TRBJ2-5; a possible D gene is TRBD2 (6 bases). Near its end, the DNA agrees better with TRBJ2-7, so the J call may be wrong. Per germline, CDR1 ENHRY and CDR2 SYGVKD. This CDR3 is 17 amino acids long. The CDR3: CAISDPSTSQRTYEQYF. The CDR3 DNA sequence: TGTGCCATCAGTGATCCCTCCACTAGCCAGCGAACCTACGAGCAGTACTTC.

For this clonotype: The junction departs from the called germline gene at one end, perhaps through a read error. This chain uses TRBV7-8 with TRBJ2-3; possibly TRBD2 for D (6 bases). The CDR3 sequence is 15 residues long. The V gene's germline CDR1 is SGHVS and CDR2 FQNEAQ. CDR3 DNA sequence: TGTGCCAGGAGCTTAATACCCAGCGGGACAGATACGCAGTATTTT. Protein product: CARSLIPSGTDTQYF.

Comment on this clonotype: A read error may produce the germline difference seen at one junction end. The chain couples TRBV6-2 or TRBV6-3 to TRBJ2-3; a weak D match, TRBD2 (5 bases). Germline lookup yields CDR1 MNHEY and CDR2 SVGEGT. The CDR3 consists of 14 residues. This CDR3 reads CSSRRKGLPDTQYF. As DNA, the CDR3 is TGTTCCAGCAGACGAAAAGGACTCCCAGATACGCAGTATTTT.

The V and J genes are TRBV10-3 and TRBJ2-2, with 7 bases lining up with TRBD1. V lost 2 bases to trimming and J lost 7 bases; unmatched junction nucleotides: 13. Germline V CDR1 and CDR2: ENHRY, SYGVKD. The CDR3 loop spans 17 amino acids. CDR3 amino acids: CAISETFPGTAGGELFF. The CDR3 DNA reads as TGTGCCATCAGTGAGACCTTCCCTGGGACAGCTGGCGGGGAGCTGTTTTTT.

The sample holds a few counts of this clonotype. CDR3 region: CASSGTSGRQMGKFF. CDR3 DNA: TGTGCCAGCAGTGGGACTAGCGGGAGGCAAATGGGGAAGTTCTTC. This chain joins TRBV2 and TRBJ2-1; 14 nucleotides line up with TRBD2. V dropped 4 bases and J dropped 14; count of bases not matched to a gene: 10. CDR1 SNHLY and CDR2 FYNNEI come from the germline V gene. The CDR3 totals 15 residues.

This clonotype has more than one count but fewer than ten. The chain links TRBV5-1 to TRBJ2-7, with D perhaps TRBD1 (7 bases). V was shortened by 4 bases and J by 0 bases, with 17 bases between the two germline ends. Germline V gene sequence: CDR1 SGHRS, CDR2 YFSETQ. The CDR3 sequence is 16 residues long. Here the CDR3 DNA reads TGCGCCAGCAGCCCCGGGACAGCGGGCCTCTCCTACGAGCAGTACTTC. It is translated as CASSPGTAGLSYEQYF.

This clonotype was seen only a few times. This chain joins TRBV20-1 and TRBJ2-7, with D perhaps matching TRBD1 or TRBD2 (5 bases each). Between the trimmed V and J ends, which lost 1 base and 5 bases, there was a span of 9 bases. The CDR3 length is 12 residues. Germline loops: CDR1 DFQATT, CDR2 SNEGSKA (reference sequence). The CDR3 sequence is CSARVVGDEQYF. For the CDR3, the DNA is TGCAGTGCTAGAGTTGTGGGGGACGAGCAGTACTTC.

As regards this clonotype: One end of the junction fails to match germline, which may point to a read error. The chain couples TRBV6-1 to TRBJ2-5; 8 bases align to TRBD1. Germline CDR1 is MNHNS and CDR2 is SASEGT. This CDR3 has 18 residues. Here the CDR3 reads CACSEALLGQGRRETQYF. CDR3 DNA sequence: TGTGCCTGCAGTGAAGCTCTTCTAGGACAGGGTCGTAGGGAGACCCAGTACTTC.

This clonotype showed up just a few times. This rearrangement joins TRBV12-3 or TRBV12-4 to TRBJ2-7; D gene uncertain. Trimming pared 3 bases from V and 5 bases from J, leaving 8 bases between. There are 12 residues in the CDR3. CDR3 coding DNA: TGTGCCAGCAGTTTTGGTCCAGACGAGCAGTACTTC. It translates to CASSFGPDEQYF.

This clonotype came up a few times. The rearrangement joins TRBV7-9 to TRBJ2-5; 9 bases match TRBD1. This CDR3 is 15 amino acids long. CDR1 SEHNR and CDR2 FQNEAQ come from the germline V gene (reference sequence). V dropped 4 bases and J dropped 1; count of bases not matched to a gene: 4. The CDR3 DNA reads TGTGCCAGCAGCTCCACGACAGGGGGCCAAGAGACCCAGTACTTC. The encoded protein is CASSSTTGGQETQYF.

This clonotype has more than one count but fewer than ten. This chain links TRBV4-1 with TRBJ2-1; 7 nucleotides line up with TRBD2. The germline V gene encodes CDR1 MGHRA and CDR2 YSYEKL. CDR3 length: 16 residues. Losses at the gene ends were 1 base for V and 4 bases for J; bases not matched to a gene: 7. For the CDR3, the DNA is TGCGCCAGCAGCCAAGGGGCGGGAGAGGGTTACAATGAGCAGTTCTTC. The encoded protein is CASSQGAGEGYNEQFF.

This clonotype showed up just a few times. V and J are TRBV6-2 or TRBV6-3 and TRBJ2-7, with TRBD2 matching 8 bases. This CDR3 is 16 amino acids long. V gave up 4 bases and J gave up 3 bases; unmatched junction bases: 11. In germline, CDR1 is MNHEY, CDR2 SVGEGT. The CDR3 nucleotides read TGTGCCAGCAGTTCCAACAAGGGACTAGAAAGCTACGAGCAGTACTTC. Its translation is CASSSNKGLESYEQYF.

The V gene is TRBV20-1, the J gene TRBJ2-7, with 8 positions matching TRBD2. The V segment lost 5 bases and the J segment 1 base; nucleotides outside the gene matches: 7. Germline V gene lookup returns CDR1 DFQATT and CDR2 SNEGSKA (reference sequence). The CDR3 has 14 residues. CDR3 in DNA: TGCAGTGCTGGGGCAGCGGGAGTTTCCTACGAGCAGTACTTC. Amino acid sequence: CSAGAAGVSYEQYF.